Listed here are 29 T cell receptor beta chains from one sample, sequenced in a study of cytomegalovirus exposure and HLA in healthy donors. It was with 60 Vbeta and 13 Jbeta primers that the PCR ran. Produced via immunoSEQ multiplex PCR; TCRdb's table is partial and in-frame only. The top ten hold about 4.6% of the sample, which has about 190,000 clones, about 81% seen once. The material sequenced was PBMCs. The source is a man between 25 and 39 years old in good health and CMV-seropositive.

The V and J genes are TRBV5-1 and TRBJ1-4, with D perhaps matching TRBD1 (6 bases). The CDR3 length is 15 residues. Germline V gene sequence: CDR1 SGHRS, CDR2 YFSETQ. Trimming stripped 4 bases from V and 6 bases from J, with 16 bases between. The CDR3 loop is CASSPTGNVDEKLFF. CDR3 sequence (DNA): TGCGCCAGCAGCCCAACAGGGAATGTGGATGAAAAACTGTTTTTT.

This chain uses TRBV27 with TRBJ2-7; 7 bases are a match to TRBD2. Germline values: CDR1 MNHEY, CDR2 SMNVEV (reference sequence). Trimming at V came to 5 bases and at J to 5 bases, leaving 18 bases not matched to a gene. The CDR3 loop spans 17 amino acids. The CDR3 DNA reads TGTGCCAGCAGTCCGAGCCACCGAGCGGGACTGACCAACGAGCAGTACTTC. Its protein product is CASSPSHRAGLTNEQYF.

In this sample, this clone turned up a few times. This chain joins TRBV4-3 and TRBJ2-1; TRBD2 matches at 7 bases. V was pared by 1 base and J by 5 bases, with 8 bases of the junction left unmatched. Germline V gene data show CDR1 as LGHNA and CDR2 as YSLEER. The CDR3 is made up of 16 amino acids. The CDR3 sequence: CASSQVGGSSDNEQFF. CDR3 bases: TGCGCCAGCAGCCAAGTGGGCGGGAGTTCAGACAATGAGCAGTTCTTC.

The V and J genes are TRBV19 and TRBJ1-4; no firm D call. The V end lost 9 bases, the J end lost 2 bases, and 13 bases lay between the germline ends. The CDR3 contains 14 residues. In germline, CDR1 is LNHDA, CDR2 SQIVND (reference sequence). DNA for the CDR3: TGTGCCAGCCGGAGCGGACCTACTAATGAAAAACTGTTTTTT. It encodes CASRSGPTNEKLFF. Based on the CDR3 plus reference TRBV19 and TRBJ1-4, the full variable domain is DGGITQSPKYLFRKEGQNVTLSCEQNLNHDAMYWYRQDPGQGLRLIYYSQIVNDFQKGDIAEGYSVSREKKESFPLTVTSAQKNPTAFYLCASRSGPTNEKLFFGSGTQLSVL.

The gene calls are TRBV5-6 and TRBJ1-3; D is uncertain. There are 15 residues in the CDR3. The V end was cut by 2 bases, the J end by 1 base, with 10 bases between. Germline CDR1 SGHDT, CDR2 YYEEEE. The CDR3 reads CASSLISQSGNTIYF. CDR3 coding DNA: TGTGCCAGCAGCTTAATATCGCAGTCTGGAAACACCATATATTTT.

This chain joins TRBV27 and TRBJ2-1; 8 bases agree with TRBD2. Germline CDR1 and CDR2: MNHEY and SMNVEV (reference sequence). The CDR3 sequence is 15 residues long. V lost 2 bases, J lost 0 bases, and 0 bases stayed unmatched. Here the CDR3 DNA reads TGTGCCAGCAGTTTAGCGGGAGGCTCCTACAATGAGCAGTTCTTC. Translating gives CASSLAGGSYNEQFF.

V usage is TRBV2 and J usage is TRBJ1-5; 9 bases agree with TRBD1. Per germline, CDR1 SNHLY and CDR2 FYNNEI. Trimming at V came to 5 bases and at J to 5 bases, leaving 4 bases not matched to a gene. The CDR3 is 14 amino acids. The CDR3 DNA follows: TGTGCCAGCAGTCCGGGACAGGGATATCAGCCCCAGCATTTT. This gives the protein CASSPGQGYQPQHF. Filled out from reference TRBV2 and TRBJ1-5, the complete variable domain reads EPEVTQTPSHQVTQMGQEVILRCVPISNHLYFYWYRQILGQKVEFLVSFYNNEISEKSEIFDDQFSVERPDGSNFTLKIRSTKLEDSAMYFCASSPGQGYQPQHFGDGTRLSIL.

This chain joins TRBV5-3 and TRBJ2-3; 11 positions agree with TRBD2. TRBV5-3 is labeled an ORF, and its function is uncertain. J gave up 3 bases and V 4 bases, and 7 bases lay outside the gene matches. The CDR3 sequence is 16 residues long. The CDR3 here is CARSGSGRARTDTQYF. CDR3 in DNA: TGTGCCAGAAGCGGTAGCGGGAGGGCCAGAACAGATACGCAGTATTTT.

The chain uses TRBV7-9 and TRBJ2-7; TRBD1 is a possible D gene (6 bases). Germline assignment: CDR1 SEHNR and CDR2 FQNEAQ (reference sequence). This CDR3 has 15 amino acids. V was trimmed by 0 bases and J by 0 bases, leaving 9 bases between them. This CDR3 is CASSLAGASSYEQYF. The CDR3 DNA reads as TGTGCCAGCAGCTTAGCGGGGGCGAGCTCCTACGAGCAGTACTTC.

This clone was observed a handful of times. Here the CDR3 reads CASSPATGSDTQYF. The CDR3 nucleotides read TGTGCCAGCTCACCCGCGACAGGGTCGGATACGCAGTATTTT. This chain uses TRBV18 with TRBJ2-3, with 7 bases aligning to TRBD1. This CDR3 is built from 14 residues. V was pared by 3 bases and J by 6 bases, with 6 bases of the junction left unmatched. Germline V CDR1 and CDR2: KGHSH, LQKENI.

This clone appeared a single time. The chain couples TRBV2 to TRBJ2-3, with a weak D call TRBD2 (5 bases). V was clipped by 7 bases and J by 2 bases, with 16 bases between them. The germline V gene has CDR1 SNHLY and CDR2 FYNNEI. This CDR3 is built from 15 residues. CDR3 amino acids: CASNLRSGLTDTQYF. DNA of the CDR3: TGTGCCAGCAACCTCCGAAGCGGCCTCACAGATACGCAGTATTTT. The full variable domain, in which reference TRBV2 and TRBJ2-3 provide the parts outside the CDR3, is EPEVTQTPSHQVTQMGQEVILRCVPISNHLYFYWYRQILGQKVEFLVSFYNNEISEKSEIFDDQFSVERPDGSNFTLKIRSTKLEDSAMYFCASNLRSGLTDTQYFGPGTRLTVL.

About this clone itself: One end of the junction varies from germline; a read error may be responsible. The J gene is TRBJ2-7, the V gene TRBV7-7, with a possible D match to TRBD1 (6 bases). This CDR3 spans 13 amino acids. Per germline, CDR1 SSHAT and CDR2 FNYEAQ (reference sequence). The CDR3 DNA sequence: TGTGCTAGCAGCTGGGACATTTCCTACGAGCAGTACTTC. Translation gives CASSWDISYEQYF.

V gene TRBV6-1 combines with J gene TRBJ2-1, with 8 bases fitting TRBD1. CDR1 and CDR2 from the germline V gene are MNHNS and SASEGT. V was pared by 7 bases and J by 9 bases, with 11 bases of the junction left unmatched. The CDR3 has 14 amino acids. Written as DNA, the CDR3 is TGTGCCAGCACCCCCGGACAGGGTATTATTGAGCAGTTCTTC. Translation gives CASTPGQGIIEQFF.

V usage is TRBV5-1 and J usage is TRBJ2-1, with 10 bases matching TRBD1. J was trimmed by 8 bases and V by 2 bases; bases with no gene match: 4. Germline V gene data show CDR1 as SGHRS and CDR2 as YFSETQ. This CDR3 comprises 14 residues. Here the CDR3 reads CASSFGQGGDEQFF. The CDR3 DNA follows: TGCGCCAGCAGCTTCGGACAGGGGGGCGATGAGCAGTTCTTC.

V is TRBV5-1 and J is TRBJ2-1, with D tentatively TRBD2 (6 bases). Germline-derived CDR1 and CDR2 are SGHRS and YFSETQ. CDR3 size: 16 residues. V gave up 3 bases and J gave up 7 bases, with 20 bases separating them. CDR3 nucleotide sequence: TGCGCCAGCAGCTCGAAAGCGGGCCCAATATTTAATGAGCAGTTCTTC. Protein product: CASSSKAGPIFNEQFF. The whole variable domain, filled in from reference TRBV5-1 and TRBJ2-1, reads KAGVTQTPRYLIKTRGQQVTLSCSPISGHRSVSWYQQTPGQGLQFLFEYFSETQRNKGNFPGRFSGRQFSNSRSEMNVSTLELGDSALYLCASSSKAGPIFNEQFFGPGTRLTVL.

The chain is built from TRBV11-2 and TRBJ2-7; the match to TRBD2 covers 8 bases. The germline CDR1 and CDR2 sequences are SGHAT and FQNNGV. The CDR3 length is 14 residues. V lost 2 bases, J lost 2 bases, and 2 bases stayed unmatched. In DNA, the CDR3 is TGTGCCAGCAGCTTAACGCGGGGGGCCTACGAGCAGTACTTC. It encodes CASSLTRGAYEQYF.

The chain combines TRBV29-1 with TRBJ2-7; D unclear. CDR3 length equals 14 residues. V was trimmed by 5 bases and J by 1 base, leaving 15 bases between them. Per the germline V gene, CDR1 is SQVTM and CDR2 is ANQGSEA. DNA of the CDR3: TGCAGCGTTAGGCCCCAGGTCCTTTCCTACGAGCAGTACTTC. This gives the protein CSVRPQVLSYEQYF.

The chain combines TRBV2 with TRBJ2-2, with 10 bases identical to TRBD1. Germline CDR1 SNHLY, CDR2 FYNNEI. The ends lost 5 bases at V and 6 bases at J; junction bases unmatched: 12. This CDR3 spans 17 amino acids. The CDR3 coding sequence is TGTGCCAGCAGTCCACCGGGACAGGGGATTTATTCCGGGGAGCTGTTTTTT. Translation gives CASSPPGQGIYSGELFF.

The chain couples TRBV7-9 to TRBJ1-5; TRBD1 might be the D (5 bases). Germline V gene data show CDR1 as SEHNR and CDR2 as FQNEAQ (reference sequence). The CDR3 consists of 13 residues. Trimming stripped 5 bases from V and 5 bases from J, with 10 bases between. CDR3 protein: CASSPRGDQPQHF. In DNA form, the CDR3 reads TGTGCCAGCAGCCCCCGGGGGGATCAGCCCCAGCATTTT.

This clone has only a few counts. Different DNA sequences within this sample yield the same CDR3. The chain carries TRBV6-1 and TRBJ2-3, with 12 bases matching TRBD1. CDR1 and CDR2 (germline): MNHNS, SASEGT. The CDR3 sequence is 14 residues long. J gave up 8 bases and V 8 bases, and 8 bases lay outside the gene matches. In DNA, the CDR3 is TGTGCCAGCGAAGGGACAGGGGGCAGGGGTACGCAGTATTTT. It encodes CASEGTGGRGTQYF.

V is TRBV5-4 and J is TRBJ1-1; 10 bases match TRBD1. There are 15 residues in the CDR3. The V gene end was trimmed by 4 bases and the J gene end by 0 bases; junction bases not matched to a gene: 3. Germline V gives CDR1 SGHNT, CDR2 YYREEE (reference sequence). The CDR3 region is CASSGGQGLNTEAFF. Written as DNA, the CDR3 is TGTGCCAGCAGCGGGGGACAGGGGTTGAACACTGAAGCTTTCTTT.

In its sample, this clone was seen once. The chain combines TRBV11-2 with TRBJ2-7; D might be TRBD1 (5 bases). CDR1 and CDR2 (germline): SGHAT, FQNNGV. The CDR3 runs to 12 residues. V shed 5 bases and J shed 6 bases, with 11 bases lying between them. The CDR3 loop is CASSQLQGEQYF. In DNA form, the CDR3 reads TGTGCCAGCAGCCAACTCCAGGGCGAGCAGTACTTC.

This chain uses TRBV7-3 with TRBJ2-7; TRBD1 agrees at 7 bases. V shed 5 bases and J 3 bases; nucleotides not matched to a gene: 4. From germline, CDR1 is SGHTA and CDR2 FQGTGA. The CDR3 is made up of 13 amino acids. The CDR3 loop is CASSIGQDYEQYF. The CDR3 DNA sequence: TGTGCCAGCAGCATCGGACAGGACTACGAGCAGTACTTC.

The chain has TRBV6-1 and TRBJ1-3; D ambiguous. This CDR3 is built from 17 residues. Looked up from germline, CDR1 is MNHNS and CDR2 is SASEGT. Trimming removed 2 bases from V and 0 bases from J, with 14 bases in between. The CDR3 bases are TGTGCCAGCAGTGAAATTGGTTGGGAGAGCTCTGGAAACACCATATATTTT. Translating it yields CASSEIGWESSGNTIYF.

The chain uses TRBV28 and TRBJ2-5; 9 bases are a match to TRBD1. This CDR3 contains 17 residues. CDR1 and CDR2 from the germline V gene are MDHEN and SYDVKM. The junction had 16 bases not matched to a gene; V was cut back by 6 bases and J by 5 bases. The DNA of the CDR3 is TGTGCCAGCAGCTACAGGGGGCGGAGCGGGCAGGGGGAGACCCAGTACTTC. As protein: CASSYRGRSGQGETQYF.

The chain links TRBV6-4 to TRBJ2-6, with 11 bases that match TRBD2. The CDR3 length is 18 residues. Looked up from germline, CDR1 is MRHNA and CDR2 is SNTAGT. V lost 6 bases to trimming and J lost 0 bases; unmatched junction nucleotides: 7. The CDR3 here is CASSLTSGRDSGANVLTF. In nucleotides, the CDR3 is TGTGCCAGCAGCCTTACTAGCGGGAGAGACTCTGGGGCCAACGTCCTGACTTTC.

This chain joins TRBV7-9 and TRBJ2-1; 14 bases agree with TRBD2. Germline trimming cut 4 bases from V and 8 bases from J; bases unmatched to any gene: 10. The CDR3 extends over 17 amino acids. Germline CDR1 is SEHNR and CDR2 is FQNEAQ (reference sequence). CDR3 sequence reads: CASSSRPGTSGSDEQFF. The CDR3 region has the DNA TGTGCCAGCAGCTCCCGGCCAGGGACTAGCGGGAGTGATGAGCAGTTCTTC. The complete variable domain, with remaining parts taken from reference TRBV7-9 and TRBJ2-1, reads DTGVSQNPRHKITKRGQNVTFRCDPISEHNRLYWYRQTLGQGPEFLTYFQNEAQLEKSRLLSDRFSAERPKGSFSTLEIQRTEQGDSAMYLCASSSRPGTSGSDEQFFGPGTRLTVL.

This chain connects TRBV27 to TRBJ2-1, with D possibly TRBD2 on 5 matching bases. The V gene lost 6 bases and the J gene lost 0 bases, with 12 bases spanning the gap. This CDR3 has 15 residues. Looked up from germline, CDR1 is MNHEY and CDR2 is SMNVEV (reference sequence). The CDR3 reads CASSRSGRSYNEQFF. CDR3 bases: TGTGCCAGCAGCAGGAGCGGCCGCTCCTACAATGAGCAGTTCTTC.

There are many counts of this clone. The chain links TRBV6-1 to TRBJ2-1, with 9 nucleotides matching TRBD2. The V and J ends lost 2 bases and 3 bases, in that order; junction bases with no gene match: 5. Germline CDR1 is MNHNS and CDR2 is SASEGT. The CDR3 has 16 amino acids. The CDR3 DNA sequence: TGTGCCAGCAGTGAATGGGGACTAGCAGGCTACAATGAGCAGTTCTTC. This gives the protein CASSEWGLAGYNEQFF.